This T cell receptor (beta chain) was obtained from a study of cytomegalovirus exposure and HLA in healthy donors. The CDR3 sequence is 14 residues long. With 0 bases removed from V and 5 bases from J, the gap between germline ends came to 11 bases. Germline V lookup: CDR1 SGDLS, CDR2 YYNGEE. Study findings and constraints: Cytomegalovirus-associated status was assigned to some 180 TCR beta chains.

About this clone itself: Its antigen is unknown.

TCRdb's copy holds only in-frame clones and misses some; the assay was immunoSEQ multiplex PCR. The table has tens of thousands of clones, just under 95% seen once. The TCR comes from a man younger than 35 in good health and CMV-seropositive. The chain uses TRBV9 and TRBJ1-1; D not resolved. The sequenced material came from PBMCs. Here the CDR3 DNA reads TGTGCCAGCAGCGTAGTCTCGGGTAAGACTGAAGCTTTCTTT. It codes for CASSVVSGKTEAFF.